This TCR beta chain was sequenced in a study of blood T cell repertoires in COVID-19. Looking at the study overall: Nucleic acid was either cDNA or gDNA, and it came from T cells, B-cell-depleted T cells, or PBMCs.

Clones were read by immunoSEQ multiplex PCR, and TCRdb kept only the in-frame ones, dropping some. The top ten hold roughly 14% of the sample, which has about 140,000 clones, around 76% seen once. Germline loops: CDR1 LNHNV, CDR2 YYDKDF (reference sequence). Trimming removed 5 bases from V and 8 bases from J; junction bases left unmatched: 6. The CDR3 spans 15 residues. This clonotype originated in an elderly man with acute or convalescent COVID-19. V usage is TRBV15 and J usage is TRBJ1-6, with TRBD1 matching 10 bases. The sequenced sample consisted of peripheral blood. CDR3 nucleotides: TGTGCCACCAGCGTGGACAGGGGGAGGCATTCACCCCTCCACTTT. Translation: CATSVDRGRHSPLHF. Full variable domain (remainder filled in from reference TRBV15 and TRBJ1-6): DAMVIQNPRYQVTQFGKPVTLSCSQTLNHNVMYWYQQKSSQAPKLLFHYYDKDFNNEADTPDNFQSRRPNTSFCFLDIRSPGLGDTAMYLCATSVDRGRHSPLHFGNGTRLTVT.